A selection of T cell receptor beta chains follows, all from one sample in a study of blood T cell repertoires in COVID-19. Data came from immunoSEQ multiplex PCR; TCRdb stores just in-frame clones and leaves some out. The sample includes about 370,000 clones, 80% to 90% of them seen just once. The specimen sequenced was peripheral blood. These receptors were taken from a woman in her 30s with COVID-19, enrolled during active disease. The CDR3 runs from the conserved cysteine through the conserved F or W. A D gene is named only where the DNA matches it firmly. Size tells how often a clone was seen (once, few, many) or the class of an expanded clone, and some rows leave it out.

size,J,D,length,V,DNA,CDR3
.,TRBJ2-7,TRBD1,13,TRBV7-3,TGTGCCAGCAGCGTGACAGGGGACGGGGAGCAGTACTTC,CASSVTGDGEQYF
.,TRBJ2-5,TRBD2,17,TRBV30,TGTGCCTGGAGTCTGGAAGAGGGAGGGCCGTTGGGGAAGACCCAGTACTTC,CAWSLEEGGPLGKTQYF
.,TRBJ2-1,.,15,TRBV5-4,TGTGCCAGCAGCCTCGGTGACAGGTACCTCAATGAGCAGTTCTTC,CASSLGDRYLNEQFF
once,TRBJ2-3,.,15,TRBV11-3,TGTGCCAGCAGCTTAGCGGGAGTGGGATCAGATACGCAGTATTTT,CASSLAGVGSDTQYF
.,TRBJ2-3,TRBD2,16,TRBV10-3,TGTGCCATCAGTGAGCCGACTAGCGGGAGAACAGATACGCAGTATTTT,CAISEPTSGRTDTQYF
.,TRBJ2-3,.,13,TRBV7-2,TGTGCCAGCAGGATGACAGACACAGATACGCAGTATTTT,CASRMTDTDTQYF
.,TRBJ1-4,.,13,TRBV7-2,TGTGCCAGCAGCGACCGATCGCGGGAAAAACTGTTTTTT,CASSDRSREKLFF
.,TRBJ1-1,.,16,TRBV19,TGTGCCAGTAGTATTACCCGGGGGTTGGGAGGAACTGAAGCTTTCTTT,CASSITRGLGGTEAFF
once,TRBJ2-7,TRBD2,13,TRBV9,TGTGCCAGCAGCGCTCTAGCGGGCTACGAGCAGTACTTC,CASSALAGYEQYF
.,TRBJ1-2,.,14,TRBV30,TGTGCCTGGAGCAGGGACTCGATTAACTATGGCTACACCTTC,CAWSRDSINYGYTF
.,TRBJ2-7,TRBD1,15,TRBV30,TGTGCCTGGAGTGGACTAACAGGGGGCTCGAACGAGCAGTACTTC,CAWSGLTGGSNEQYF
.,TRBJ2-7,.,15,TRBV2,TGTGCCAGCAGTGATGAGAGGAACAGGGCAGGCGAGCAGTACTTC,CASSDERNRAGEQYF
once,TRBJ2-5,TRBD2,14,TRBV29-1,TGCAGCGTTTTTAGCGGGAGGGCCCGGGAGACCCAGTACTTC,CSVFSGRARETQYF
once,TRBJ2-1,.,16,TRBV5-1,TGCGCCAGCAGCCCCCGAGCGGGCGCCACCTACAATGAGCAGTTCTTC,CASSPRAGATYNEQFF
.,TRBJ2-6,.,13,TRBV19,TGTGCCAGTAGCCTCTCTGGGGCCAACGTCCTGACTTTC,CASSLSGANVLTF
.,TRBJ2-3,TRBD2,18,TRBV5-1,TGCGCCAGCAGCGGGACTAGCGGAAGTTTTCATCGCACAGATACGCAGTATTTT,CASSGTSGSFHRTDTQYF
.,TRBJ1-5,.,13,TRBV7-8,TGTGCCAGCAGCCCCACACCCAATCAGCCCCAGCATTTT,CASSPTPNQPQHF
.,TRBJ1-3,TRBD1,14,TRBV29-1,TGCAGCGCAGAGACAGGGGGCTCTGGAAACACCATATATTTT,CSAETGGSGNTIYF
few,TRBJ2-3,TRBD2,15,TRBV11-1,TGTGCCAGCAGCTTCGGACTAGCGGGCACAGATACGCAGTATTTT,CASSFGLAGTDTQYF
.,TRBJ2-7,.,13,TRBV5-6,TGTGCCAGCAGGCAGGGGAGGGCCTACGAGCAGTACTTC,CASRQGRAYEQYF
.,TRBJ2-2,TRBD1,14,TRBV28,TGTGCCAGCAGTCCTTCGACAGGGGGCGGGGAGCTGTTTTTT,CASSPSTGGGELFF
once,TRBJ2-7,.,16,TRBV18,TGTGCCAGCTCAACTACCACAGGGAACTCCTGGTACGAGCAGTACTTC,CASSTTTGNSWYEQYF
few,TRBJ2-2,TRBD1,16,TRBV10-3,TGTGCCATCAAAGGGGGACAGGGGGCGAACACCGGGGAGCTGTTTTTT,CAIKGGQGANTGELFF
.,TRBJ2-3,.,13,TRBV7-3,TGTGCCAGCAGCAACGGGATCACAGATACGCAGTATTTT,CASSNGITDTQYF
.,TRBJ2-7,.,15,TRBV5-4,TGTGCCAGCAGCTTGGGGCCGCAGTACTCCTACGAGCAGTACTTC,CASSLGPQYSYEQYF
.,TRBJ2-7,TRBD1,15,TRBV28,TGTGCCAGCAGTTTCGGAGACAGGGGCTCCTACGAGCAGTACTTC,CASSFGDRGSYEQYF
.,TRBJ1-5,.,16,TRBV10-2,TGCGCCAGCAGTGAGTCGATGAAACAGATCAATCAGCCCCAGCATTTT,CASSESMKQINQPQHF
.,TRBJ2-7,.,15,TRBV19,TGTGCCAGTAGTATGGAGGTCTCCCTTTTGAACGAGCAGTACTTC,CASSMEVSLLNEQYF